The 20 T cell receptor beta chains presented below share a single source sample, sequenced in a study of radiotherapy plus CTLA-4 blockade in lung cancer. Using immunoSEQ multiplex PCR, the repertoire was profiled, and TCRdb retains in-frame clones only, with some absent. The sample has over 60,000 clones, around 84% seen once; the top ten hold over 0.85%. The sample consisted of peripheral blood, taken from a patient treated with radiotherapy plus ipilimumab. The source of these receptors is a human donor with non-small cell lung cancer who had stable disease on radiotherapy plus ipilimumab.

The chain couples TRBV6-4 to TRBJ1-1, with TRBD1 matching over 10 bases. CDR3 length: 14 residues. V was pared by 8 bases and J by 4 bases, with 7 bases of the junction left unmatched. CDR1 and CDR2 (germline): MRHNA, SNTAGT. CDR3 in amino acids: CASRQDRGTTEAFF. The CDR3 DNA reads TGTGCCAGCCGACAGGACAGGGGGACCACTGAAGCTTTCTTT.

The chain uses TRBV27 and TRBJ1-6, with 7 bases identical to TRBD1. The CDR3 consists of 18 residues. Unmatched junction bases numbered 16, after V lost 4 bases and J lost 7 bases. Looked up from germline, CDR1 is MNHEY and CDR2 is SMNVEV (reference sequence). The CDR3, as DNA: TGTGCCAGCAGTTCCCACCCGACAGGGCACCTCCCGAATTCACCCCTCCACTTT. The encoded protein is CASSSHPTGHLPNSPLHF.

This chain links TRBV28 with TRBJ2-7; TRBD1 might be the D (6 bases). Germline V gene data show CDR1 as MDHEN and CDR2 as SYDVKM. The germline V and J ends were trimmed by 3 bases and 3 bases, with 15 bases remaining between them. CDR3 length: 15 residues. The CDR3 here is CASSLGLDRDYEQYF. CDR3 DNA sequence: TGTGCCAGCAGTTTGGGATTGGACAGAGACTACGAGCAGTACTTC.

The chain combines TRBV2 with TRBJ1-6, with a tentative D call TRBD1 (6 bases). This CDR3 contains 15 residues. Trimming shortened V by 4 bases and J by 8 bases, and 15 bases separated the two germline ends. Germline lookup yields CDR1 SNHLY and CDR2 FYNNEI. The CDR3, as DNA: TGTGCCAGCAGTGCTAGGGGGGGTGCGGATTCACCCCTCCACTTT. This translates into CASSARGGADSPLHF. Full variable domain (rest looked up from reference TRBV2 and TRBJ1-6): EPEVTQTPSHQVTQMGQEVILRCVPISNHLYFYWYRQILGQKVEFLVSFYNNEISEKSEIFDDQFSVERPDGSNFTLKIRSTKLEDSAMYFCASSARGGADSPLHFGNGTRLTVT.

The rearrangement joins TRBV11-1 to TRBJ2-1; 8 positions match TRBD1. This CDR3 spans 15 amino acids. V was clipped by 2 bases and J by 4 bases; unmatched bases: 4. The germline CDR1 and CDR2 sequences are SGHAT and FQDESV (reference sequence). For the CDR3, the DNA is TGTGCCAGCAGCTTAAGACAGGGGACATACAATGAGCAGTTCTTC. Encoded protein: CASSLRQGTYNEQFF.

V and J are TRBV5-4 and TRBJ2-2, with D possibly being TRBD1 or TRBD2 (6 bases each). V was shortened by 4 bases and J by 7 bases, with 20 bases between the two germline ends. Per the germline V gene, CDR1 is SGHNT and CDR2 is YYREEE (reference sequence). There are 16 residues in the CDR3. Written as DNA, the CDR3 is TGTGCCAGCAGCCCAACTAGCCCCCGAGGGGGCGGGGAGCTGTTTTTT. Encoded protein: CASSPTSPRGGGELFF.

This clone was found once. Additional DNA sequences in this sample encode the identical CDR3. This chain uses TRBV7-3 with TRBJ1-1; no reliable D call. This CDR3 has 13 residues. Germline values: CDR1 SGHTA, CDR2 FQGTGA. Trimming pared 4 bases from V and 0 bases from J, leaving 6 bases between. CDR3: CASSSTVNTEAFF. The CDR3 bases are TGTGCCAGCAGCTCCACAGTGAACACTGAAGCTTTCTTT.

The chain links TRBV7-2 to TRBJ1-1, with 11 bases lining up with TRBD1. CDR3 length: 15 residues. Germline V CDR1 and CDR2: SGHTA, FQGNSA. V was clipped by 5 bases and J by 5 bases; unmatched bases: 7. This CDR3 reads CASSTPGTGGTEAFF. As DNA, the CDR3 is TGTGCCAGCAGCACCCCCGGGACAGGGGGGACTGAAGCTTTCTTT. Full variable domain (missing parts from reference TRBV7-2 and TRBJ1-1): GAGVSQSPSNKVTEKGKDVELRCDPISGHTALYWYRQSLGQGLEFLIYFQGNSAPDKSGLPSDRFSAERTGGSVSTLTIQRTQQEDSAVYLCASSTPGTGGTEAFFGQGTRLTVV.

The V gene is TRBV6-5, the J gene TRBJ2-4; 12 bases map to TRBD2. The germline V gene encodes CDR1 MNHEY and CDR2 SVGAGI. The CDR3 is 13 residues long. Trimming cost V 6 bases and J 7 bases; bases outside gene matches: 1. This CDR3 is CASRLAGGNIQYF. Here the CDR3 DNA reads TGTGCCAGCAGGCTAGCGGGGGGGAACATTCAGTACTTC.

This chain joins TRBV14 and TRBJ1-1, with D unresolved. From germline, CDR1 is SGHDN and CDR2 FVKESK. Trimming cost V 1 base and J 3 bases, with 9 bases left between them. The CDR3 has 14 residues. The CDR3 nucleotides are TGTGCCAGCAGCCAAGGCCTATCACACACTGAAGCTTTCTTT. Protein sequence: CASSQGLSHTEAFF.

The chain combines TRBV9 with TRBJ1-6; possibly TRBD1 for D (6 bases). The CDR3 totals 15 residues. V was pared by 0 bases and J by 7 bases, with 11 bases between. The germline V gene encodes CDR1 SGDLS and CDR2 YYNGEE. CDR3 in amino acids: CASSVGGQSNSPLHF. The CDR3, as DNA: TGTGCCAGCAGCGTAGGGGGGCAAAGCAATTCACCCCTCCACTTT.

As regards this clone: At one end the junction does not follow the germline gene, possibly because of a read error. The chain recombines TRBV29-1 with TRBJ2-7, with D perhaps matching TRBD1 or TRBD2 (5 bases each). Per the germline V gene, CDR1 is SQVTM and CDR2 is ANQGSEA. This CDR3 region has 11 residues. DNA of the CDR3: TGCAGCGTTGAGTCCAGCGGTGGGGCCGACTTC. It is translated as CSVESSGGADF.

The rearrangement uses TRBV9 and TRBJ2-2; D remains ambiguous. V shed 2 bases and J shed 2 bases, with 13 bases lying between them. CDR3 length equals 16 residues. Germline V gives CDR1 SGDLS, CDR2 YYNGEE. This CDR3 is CASSVTHLRNTGELFF. The DNA of the CDR3 is TGTGCCAGCAGCGTTACCCACTTGAGAAACACCGGGGAGCTGTTTTTT. Based on the CDR3 plus reference TRBV9 and TRBJ2-2, the full variable domain is DSGVTQTPKHLITATGQRVTLRCSPRSGDLSVYWYQQSLDQGLQFLIQYYNGEERAKGNILERFSAQQFPDLHSELNLSSLELGDSALYFCASSVTHLRNTGELFFGEGSRLTVL.

Remarks on this clone: At one end the junction does not follow the germline gene, possibly because of a read error. This sample includes further DNA sequences coding for the same CDR3. V is TRBV6-1 and J is TRBJ1-1; a weak D match, TRBD1 (5 bases). CDR3 length: 12 amino acids. The germline gives CDR1 MNHNS, CDR2 SASEGT. The CDR3 region has the DNA TGCGCCAGCAGTCTACCAGGGACTGAAGCTTTCTTT. The encoded protein is CASSLPGTEAFF.

This clone showed up just a few times. The chain recombines TRBV4-1 with TRBJ2-1, with TRBD2 identical over 12 bases. This CDR3 is 16 amino acids long. Germline assignment: CDR1 MGHRA and CDR2 YSYEKL. The J segment lost 6 bases and the V segment lost 4 bases, leaving 7 bases of the junction unmatched. The DNA for the CDR3 is TGCGCCAGCAGCCTTAGACTAGCGGGAGATCCCAATGAGCAGTTCTTC. Translating gives CASSLRLAGDPNEQFF.

The V and J genes are TRBV28 and TRBJ2-5; D is uncertain. In germline, CDR1 is MDHEN, CDR2 SYDVKM. This CDR3 contains 13 residues. V was shortened by 1 base and J by 2 bases, with 5 bases between the two germline ends. Here the CDR3 DNA reads TGTGCCAGCAGTTTATTACTGCAAGAGACCCAGTACTTC. Translated: CASSLLLQETQYF.

The chain is built from TRBV7-8 and TRBJ2-7, with 10 bases lining up with TRBD1. In germline, CDR1 is SGHVS, CDR2 FQNEAQ. With V trimmed by 5 bases and J by 4 bases, 8 bases remained unmatched. This CDR3 comprises 15 residues. The CDR3 sequence: CASSRETGGLYEQYF. The CDR3 coding sequence is TGTGCCAGCAGCCGAGAGACAGGGGGCCTTTACGAGCAGTACTTC. The whole variable domain, filled in from reference TRBV7-8 and TRBJ2-7, reads GAGVSQSPRYKVAKRGQDVALRCDPISGHVSLFWYQQALGQGPEFLTYFQNEAQLDKSGLPSDRFFAERPEGSVSTLKIQRTQQEDSAVYLCASSRETGGLYEQYFGPGTRLTVT.

The genes are TRBV27 and TRBJ2-3, with TRBD2 matching over 11 bases. The CDR3 extends over 18 amino acids. J was trimmed by 4 bases and V by 5 bases; bases with no gene match: 14. From germline, CDR1 is MNHEY and CDR2 SMNVEV (reference sequence). CDR3 in amino acids: CASSGGSGRASVADTQYF. In DNA form, the CDR3 reads TGTGCCAGCAGTGGTGGTAGCGGGAGGGCCTCCGTCGCAGATACGCAGTATTTT.

This clone appeared a single time. The V call is TRBV2, the J call TRBJ2-2; 9 positions agree with TRBD2. This CDR3 spans 16 amino acids. Germline V gene sequence: CDR1 SNHLY, CDR2 FYNNEI. V shed 7 bases, J shed 4 bases, and the junction held 10 bases outside the gene matches. CDR3 nucleotide sequence: TGTGCCAGCACTACACAGGGACTAGCCGTCACCGGGGAGCTGTTTTTT. Translation: CASTTQGLAVTGELFF.

This clone turned up a few times. The J gene is TRBJ1-2, the V gene TRBV7-9, with D possibly being TRBD1 (6 bases). V dropped 3 bases and J dropped 5 bases, with 10 bases sitting between them. This CDR3 has 13 residues. Germline V gives CDR1 SEHNR, CDR2 FQNEAQ (reference sequence). The CDR3 loop reads CASSFGGGYGYTF. The CDR3 region has the DNA TGTGCCAGCAGCTTCGGGGGCGGTTATGGCTACACCTTC.